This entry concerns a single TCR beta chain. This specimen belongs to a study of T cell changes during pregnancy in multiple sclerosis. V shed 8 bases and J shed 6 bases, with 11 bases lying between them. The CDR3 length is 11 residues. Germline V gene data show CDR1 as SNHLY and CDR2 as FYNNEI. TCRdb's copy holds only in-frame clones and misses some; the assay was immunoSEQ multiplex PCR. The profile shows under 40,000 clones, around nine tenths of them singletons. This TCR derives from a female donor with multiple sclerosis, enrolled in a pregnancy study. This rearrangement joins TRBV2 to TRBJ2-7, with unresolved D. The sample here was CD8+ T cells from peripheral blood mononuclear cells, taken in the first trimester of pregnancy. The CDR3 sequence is CASEAPVEQYF. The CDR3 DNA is TGTGCCAGCGAGGCGCCGGTCGAGCAGTACTTC.